The T cell receptor beta chain described here comes from a study of blood T cell repertoires in COVID-19 (dated by TCRdb to the early 2020s). Some background on the complete study: Collaborator samples came from the United States, Italy and Spain and covered acute and convalescent phases of COVID-19. Where available, HLA class I and class II types were obtained from metadata supplied by the sample provider rather than from assay-based typing. The material from the prospective study consisted of cDNA or gDNA derived from T cells, B-cell-depleted T cells, or PBMCs. Deeply sampled blood TCRbeta repertoires from subjects exposed to, actively infected with, or recovered from COVID-19 were included in the dataset. Samples were obtained from the ongoing ImmuneRACE study (first 160 participants) and from 1,254 subjects provided by 6 global collaborators. The repertoires were released in a freely available public database intended as a resource for research on the immune response to SARS-CoV-2. Nearly every sample came with metadata listing a de-identified subject ID, COVID-19 status, age in years and sex. The paper's findings and limits, for the study overall: The quantity of clinical and demographic metadata differed by source and by participant and was supplied without curation.

TCRbeta CDR3 regions were amplified from genomic DNA by means of the immunoSEQ Assay, a bias-controlled multiplex PCR. The authors' pipeline ran thus. Nucleated cell counts per sample were estimated from amplification of reference gene primers within the assay. To quantify the absolute abundance of each unique TCRbeta CDR3 rearrangement, sequence reads were collapsed and filtered. For each sample, productive Simpson clonality was calculated as the square root of Simpson's diversity index across productive rearrangements. TCRdb holds this immuneACCESS table with in-frame rearrangements only. Some clones are missing; in checked studies, unresolved V genes explain under half, and the rest has no known cause. The D gene and trimming were derived from the DNA, and the V and J assignments and clone size from that table. The sample table records some 150,000 clones; roughly 87% of these occur just once. The ten largest clonotypes hold 0.95% to 1.5% of the sample.

V is pared back by 0 bases and J by 9 bases, with 10 bases lying between the germline termini. The CDR3, cysteine through phenylalanine, is 13 amino acids long. Only CDR3 DNA remains: 39 bases, in frame from the first base. The germline V gene (reference sequence) provides CDR1 LNHDA and CDR2 SQIVND. Comment on this clone: Its antigen is still unknown. No base quality values were provided; no much bigger clone lies one nucleotide off.

Enrolling through a virtual design, the prospective study's participants ranged in age from roughly 18 to 89 years and lived across more than 20 United States geographic areas. To assign participants to cohorts, the prospective study relied on clinical history that participants themselves reported in a screening survey and a study questionnaire. Mobile phlebotomists in the prospective study collected whole blood, serum and a nasopharyngeal or oropharyngeal swab from every participant. Additional blood draws and questionnaires over an approximately 2-month period could optionally be provided by prospective study participants. Before DNA extraction, prospective study blood samples were shipped either frozen or at room temperature.

Input material: PBMCs or T cells enriched from blood (not recorded which). The sequence links TRBV19 to TRBJ2-3, with TRBD1 as a weak D call on 5 bases. The TCR comes from a human donor with acute COVID-19. The donor label of this sample is uncertain. The bases read TGTGCCAGTAGTATAGACGGACAAGGAACGCAGTATTTT. It translates to CASSIDGQGTQYF.